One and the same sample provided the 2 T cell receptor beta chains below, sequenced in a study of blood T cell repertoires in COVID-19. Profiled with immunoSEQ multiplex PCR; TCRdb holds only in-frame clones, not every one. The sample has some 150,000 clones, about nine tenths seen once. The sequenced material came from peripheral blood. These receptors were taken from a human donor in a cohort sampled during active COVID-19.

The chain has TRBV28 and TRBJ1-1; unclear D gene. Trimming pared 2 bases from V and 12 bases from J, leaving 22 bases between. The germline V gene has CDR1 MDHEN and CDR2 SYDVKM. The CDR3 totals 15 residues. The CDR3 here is CASSLTGWERLSPFF. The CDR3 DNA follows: TGTGCCAGCAGTTTAACTGGGTGGGAGAGGCTCTCCCCTTTCTTT.

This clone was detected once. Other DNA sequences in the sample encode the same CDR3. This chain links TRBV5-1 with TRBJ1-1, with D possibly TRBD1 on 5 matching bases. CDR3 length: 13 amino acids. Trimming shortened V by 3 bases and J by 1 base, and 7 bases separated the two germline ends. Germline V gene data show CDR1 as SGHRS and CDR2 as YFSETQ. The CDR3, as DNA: TGCGCCAGCAGCTCCCAGGGGAACACTGAAGCTTTCTTT. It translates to CASSSQGNTEAFF.